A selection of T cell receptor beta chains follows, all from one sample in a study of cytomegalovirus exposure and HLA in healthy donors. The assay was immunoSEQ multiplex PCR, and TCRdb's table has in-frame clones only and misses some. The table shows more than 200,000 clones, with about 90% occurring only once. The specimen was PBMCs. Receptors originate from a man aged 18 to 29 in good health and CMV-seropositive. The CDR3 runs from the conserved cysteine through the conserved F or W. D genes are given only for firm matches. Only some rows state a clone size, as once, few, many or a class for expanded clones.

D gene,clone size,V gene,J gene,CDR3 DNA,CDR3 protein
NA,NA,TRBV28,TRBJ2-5,TGTGCCAGCAGTAAACTAACAGGCTACGAGACCCAGTACTTC,CASSKLTGYETQYF
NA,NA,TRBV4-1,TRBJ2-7,TGCGCCAGCAGCCAAGACTCCGGGACGGCTGTCGAGCAGTACTTC,CASSQDSGTAVEQYF
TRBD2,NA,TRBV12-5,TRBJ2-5,TGTGCTAGTGGTCACGGGACGGGGGGAGAGACCCAGTACTTC,CASGHGTGGETQYF
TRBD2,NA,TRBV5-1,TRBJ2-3,TGCGCCAGCAGCTTGGAGGGGCTAGCGGGAGTAGATACGCAGTATTTT,CASSLEGLAGVDTQYF
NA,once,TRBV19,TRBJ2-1,TGTGCCAGTAGTATCGTCCTGGGGCAGATGGGGTTCTTC,CASSIVLGQMGFF
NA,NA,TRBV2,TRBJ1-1,TGTGCCAGCAGTAGGGGGGGAAGAACTGAAGCTTTCTTT,CASSRGGRTEAFF
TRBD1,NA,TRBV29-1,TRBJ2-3,TGCAGCGCCTTGACAGGGGAGGACGGCACAGATACGCAGTATTTT,CSALTGEDGTDTQYF
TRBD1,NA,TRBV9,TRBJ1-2,TGTGCCAGCAGCCTCTGGACAGGGGGTGACTATGGCTACACCTTC,CASSLWTGGDYGYTF
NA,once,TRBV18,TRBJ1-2,TGTGCCAGCTCACCACCGGGGTTTTATGGCTACACCTTC,CASSPPGFYGYTF
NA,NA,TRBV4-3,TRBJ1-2,TGCGCCAGCAGCCTTATCCGGGGAAGTAATCATGGCTACACCTTC,CASSLIRGSNHGYTF
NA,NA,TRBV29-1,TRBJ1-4,TGCAGCGTCAAAACGAAAATTGGACGGAATGAAAAACTGTTTTTT,CSVKTKIGRNEKLFF
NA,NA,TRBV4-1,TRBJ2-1,TGCGCCAGCAGCCAAGTCTGGCCTGCCCAGCGGGAGCAGTTCTTC,CASSQVWPAQREQFF
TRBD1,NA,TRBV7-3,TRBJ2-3,TGTGCCAGCAGCTCGGGACAGGGCCGGGCAGATACGCAGTATTTT,CASSSGQGRADTQYF
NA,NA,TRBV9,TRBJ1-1,TGTGCCAGCAGCGTAGGCGGGGCCCTTATGAACACTGAAGCTTTCTTT,CASSVGGALMNTEAFF
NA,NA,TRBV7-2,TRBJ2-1,TGTGCCAGCAGCTTAGCGCGAGACCAAGAGTTCTTC,CASSLARDQEFF
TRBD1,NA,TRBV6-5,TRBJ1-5,TGTGCCAGCAGTCCACGACAGGGCAGCAATCAGCCCCAGCATTTT,CASSPRQGSNQPQHF
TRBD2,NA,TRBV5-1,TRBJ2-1,TGCGCCAGCAGACTGGTCGGGACTAGCGGGACTTTTTTCTTC,CASRLVGTSGTFFF
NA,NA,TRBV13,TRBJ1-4,TGTGCCAGCAAGGCACAGGGTAATGAAAAACTGTTTTTT,CASKAQGNEKLFF
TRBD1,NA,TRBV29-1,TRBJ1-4,TGCAGCGCAACAGGGGGGGAGGGTGAAAAACTGTTTTTT,CSATGGEGEKLFF
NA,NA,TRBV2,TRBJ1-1,TGTGCCAGCAGTGAAGCCCCGAACACTGAAGCTTTCTTT,CASSEAPNTEAFF
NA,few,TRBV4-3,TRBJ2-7,TGCGCCAGCAGCCAAGATCCACTGGTCGTCTACGAGCAGTACTTC,CASSQDPLVVYEQYF
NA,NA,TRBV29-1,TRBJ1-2,TGCAGCGTTGTAGGCGGGGCCTATGGCTACACCTTC,CSVVGGAYGYTF
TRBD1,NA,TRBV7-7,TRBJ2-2,TGTGCCAGCAGCCGAGGACAGGCGGCCGGGGAGCTGTTTTTT,CASSRGQAAGELFF
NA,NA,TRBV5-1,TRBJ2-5,TGCGCCAGCAGCTTGGCAGCTGGCAGGGTACAAGAGACCCAGTACTTC,CASSLAAGRVQETQYF
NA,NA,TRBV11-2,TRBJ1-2,TGTGCCAGCAGCCCCTTGGAGGGGGACTATGGCTACACCTTC,CASSPLEGDYGYTF
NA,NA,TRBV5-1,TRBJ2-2,TGCGCCAGCAGCTTGACGGGGGGCTATTCGAACACCGGGGAGCTGTTTTTT,CASSLTGGYSNTGELFF
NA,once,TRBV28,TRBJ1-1,TGTGCCAGCAGTTTAGAGGGTGGGAACACTGAAGCTTTCTTT,CASSLEGGNTEAFF
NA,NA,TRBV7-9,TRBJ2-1,TGTGCCAGCGACCTACCCCGGGACGGCTACAATGAGCAGTTCTTC,CASDLPRDGYNEQFF
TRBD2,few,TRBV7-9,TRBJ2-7,TGTGCCACCCGACGGGCCACTAGCGACGAGCAGTACTTC,CATRRATSDEQYF
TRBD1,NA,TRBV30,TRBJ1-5,TGTGCCTGGAGTCCCCGGGACAGGGGTACTCAGCCCCAGCATTTT,CAWSPRDRGTQPQHF
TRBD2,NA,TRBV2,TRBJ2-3,TGTGCCAGCAGTGTCATCGGAGGGAGGGCCGGAGATACGCAGTATTTT,CASSVIGGRAGDTQYF
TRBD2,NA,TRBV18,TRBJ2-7,TGTGCCAGCTCACCTCGGACTAGCGGTATCGGAAGCCACGAGCAGTACTTC,CASSPRTSGIGSHEQYF
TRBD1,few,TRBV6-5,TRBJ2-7,TGTGCCAGCAGTTGGGACAGGGCCTACGAGCAGTACTTC,CASSWDRAYEQYF
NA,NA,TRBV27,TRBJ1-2,TGTGCCAGCAAACAGGGAGTTGGCTATGGCTACACCTTC,CASKQGVGYGYTF
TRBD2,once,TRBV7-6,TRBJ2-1,TGTGCCAGCAGCTTACTAGCGGGGGCTAACAATGAGCAGTTCTTC,CASSLLAGANNEQFF
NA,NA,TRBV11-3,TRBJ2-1,TGTGCCAGCAGCTTAGGAGCAGCCTCGGGTGAGCAGTTCTTC,CASSLGAASGEQFF
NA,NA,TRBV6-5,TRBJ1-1,TGTGCCAGCAGTTACTCGAGGCGGAGTGAAGCTTTCTTT,CASSYSRRSEAFF
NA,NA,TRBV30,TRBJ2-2,TGTGCCTGGAGCCGTCCGTCGCGCAACACCGGGGAGCTGTTTTTT,CAWSRPSRNTGELFF
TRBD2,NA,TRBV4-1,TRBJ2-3,TGCGCCAGCAGCCAACCAGCGGGAGAGGTGGGTACGCAGTATTTT,CASSQPAGEVGTQYF
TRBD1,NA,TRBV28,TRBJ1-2,TGTGCCAGCAGCGGCCTCGGACAGGGTAGTAACTATGGCTACACCTTC,CASSGLGQGSNYGYTF
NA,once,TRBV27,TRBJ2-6,TGTGCCAGCAGTCCCATTAACTCAGATACCGGGGCCAACGTCCTGACTTTC,CASSPINSDTGANVLTF
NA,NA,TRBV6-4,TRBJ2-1,TGTGCCAGCAGCGGGACGGGTGACTCCTACAATGAGCAGTTCTTC,CASSGTGDSYNEQFF
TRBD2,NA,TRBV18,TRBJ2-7,TGTGCCAGCTCACCACCGAGCGGGAGATCCAACGAGCAGTACTTC,CASSPPSGRSNEQYF
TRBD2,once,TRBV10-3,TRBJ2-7,TGTGCCATCGCAGGGCTAGCGGCGGCCTACGAGCAGTACTTC,CAIAGLAAAYEQYF
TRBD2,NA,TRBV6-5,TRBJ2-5,TGTGCCAGCAGTTACCAGGGACTAGGTGGGGAGACCCAGTACTTC,CASSYQGLGGETQYF
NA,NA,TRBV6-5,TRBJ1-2,TGTGCCAGCAGTTACGGGGCTCAATATGGCTACACCTTC,CASSYGAQYGYTF
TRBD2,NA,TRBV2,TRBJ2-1,TGTGCCAGCCAAAGTTCCGCGGGAGCCTACAATGAGCAGTTCTTC,CASQSSAGAYNEQFF
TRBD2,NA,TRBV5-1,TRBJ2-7,TGCGCCAGCAGCCAAAGACTAGCGGGAGTCTACGAGCAGTACTTC,CASSQRLAGVYEQYF
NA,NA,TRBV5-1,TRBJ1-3,TGCGCCAGCAGCTCCACAGGCACGGGGGGCACCATATATTTT,CASSSTGTGGTIYF
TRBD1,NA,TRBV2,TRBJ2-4,TGTGCCAGCAGTGAAGCGCTCGGGACAGGGACAAACATTCAGTACTTC,CASSEALGTGTNIQYF
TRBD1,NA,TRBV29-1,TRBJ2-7,TGCAGCGTTTCTCTACGACCACGGGACAGGGGGCTCCACGAGCAGTACTTC,CSVSLRPRDRGLHEQYF
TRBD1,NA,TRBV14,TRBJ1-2,TGTGCCAGCAGCCAGTGGACAGGGGAGGATGGCTACACCTTC,CASSQWTGEDGYTF
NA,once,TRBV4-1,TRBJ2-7,TGCGCCAGCAGCCATGGTGGGGTGCTTTACGAGCAGTACTTC,CASSHGGVLYEQYF
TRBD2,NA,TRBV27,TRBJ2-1,TGTGCCAGCAGCGGACTAGCGGGAGGGAGGTATGAGCAGTTCTTC,CASSGLAGGRYEQFF